This T cell receptor (beta chain) was recorded in a study of blood T cell repertoires in COVID-19. Study in general: Whether acute or convalescent, the COVID-19 samples came from the United States, Italy and Spain. PBMCs, B-cell-depleted T cells, or T cells were the source of the cDNA or gDNA that made up the material.

This clone occurred once. One end of the junction does not line up with germline, which may come from a read error. In the authors' methods: Amplification from reference gene primers served as the basis for estimated nucleated cell counts. The table came from immunoSEQ multiplex PCR; TCRdb's copy has only in-frame clones and leaves some out. For V, J and clone size, that table is used; D and trimming come from the DNA. The data hold about 170,000 clones, with approximately 91% observed a single time. This TCR was recovered from a man between 18 and 35 years old with COVID-19, enrolled during active disease. The material sequenced was peripheral blood.

As DNA, the CDR3 is TGTGCCAGCGGCAGGGTGGGGTTTGCTAATGAAAAACTGCTTTTT. Its translation: CASGRVGFANEKLLF. The rearrangement joins TRBV27 to TRBJ1-4; tentatively, D is TRBD1 (5 bases). Per the germline V gene, CDR1 is MNHEY and CDR2 is SMNVEV (reference sequence). The CDR3 length is 15 residues.